The entry below describes one T cell receptor beta chain. These data are taken from a study of blood T cell repertoires in COVID-19. Everyone who took part was about 18 to 90 years old, and they came from fewer than 25 US areas. Self-reported history from a screening survey and questionnaire set each donor's cohort. As originally analysed: Nucleated cell number was recorded as an estimate derived from reference gene primer amplification. The protocol was immunoSEQ multiplex PCR, while the TCRdb copy is restricted to in-frame clones and leaves out a portion. The V and J calls and clone size are taken from that table; D and trimming were inferred from the DNA. The data contain about 250,000 clones, over 75% of them seen just once; the ten biggest clones take up around 1.8%. Looked up from germline, CDR1 is ENHRY and CDR2 is SYGVKD. The ends were cut back, 10 bases at V and 1 base at J, with 10 bases in the middle. The CDR3 length is 12 residues.

The chain combines TRBV10-3 with TRBJ1-1; a possible D gene is TRBD1 (5 bases). The source material was PBMCs or T cells enriched from blood (not recorded which). This sequence originates from a man aged 35 to 55 who had recovered from COVID-19. This CDR3 is CATRGQNTEAFF. CDR3 nucleotides: TGTGCCACGAGAGGACAGAACACTGAAGCTTTCTTT.